The 25 T cell receptor beta chains below were found in one sample sequenced in a study of PD-1 blockade in classical Hodgkin lymphoma. Each patient relapsed following autologous stem cell transplantation, and prior brentuximab vedotin exposure differed. The data were produced by immunoSEQ multiplex PCR, yet TCRdb's version contains in-frame clones alone and is incomplete. This table has 130,000 to 150,000 clones, approximately 81% appearing once. Sequenced here: peripheral blood mononuclear cells (PBMCs), sampled before the second cycle of nivolumab. These receptors were collected from a human donor with classical Hodgkin lymphoma.

V is TRBV7-9 and J is TRBJ2-2; D is possibly TRBD2 (6 bases). The V gene lost 0 bases and the J gene lost 3 bases, with 11 bases spanning the gap. Per germline, CDR1 SEHNR and CDR2 FQNEAQ (reference sequence). CDR3 length: 16 amino acids. CDR3 sequence: CASSLARDFHTGELFF. In nucleotides, the CDR3 is TGTGCCAGCAGCTTAGCCCGGGACTTTCACACCGGGGAGCTGTTTTTT.

This clone was found many times. This chain uses TRBV15 with TRBJ1-5; D is ambiguous. Per the germline V gene, CDR1 is LNHNV and CDR2 is YYDKDF (reference sequence). The CDR3 consists of 15 residues. V was clipped by 1 base and J by 5 bases, with 12 bases between them. CDR3 sequence (DNA): TGTGCCACCAGCAGAGCTGGTCAGGTTCATCAGCCCCAGCATTTT. Encoded protein: CATSRAGQVHQPQHF. Looking up the rest from reference TRBV15 and TRBJ1-5 gives the full variable domain: DAMVIQNPRYQVTQFGKPVTLSCSQTLNHNVMYWYQQKSSQAPKLLFHYYDKDFNNEADTPDNFQSRRPNTSFCFLDIRSPGLGDTAMYLCATSRAGQVHQPQHFGDGTRLSIL.

The rearrangement joins TRBV10-3 to TRBJ1-2; 12 bases are shared with TRBD1. Germline loops: CDR1 ENHRY, CDR2 SYGVKD. CDR3 size: 17 residues. After removal of 4 bases from V and 4 bases from J, the junction contained 10 bases not matched to a gene. The CDR3 coding sequence is TGTGCCATCAGTGCGGGACAGGGGGCCCCCTTGGGCTATGGCTACACCTTC. Translating gives CAISAGQGAPLGYGYTF.

The chain combines TRBV2 with TRBJ1-5; D unclear. The CDR3 has 14 amino acids. Germline lookup yields CDR1 SNHLY and CDR2 FYNNEI. V was pared by 4 bases and J by 3 bases, with 10 bases between. The CDR3 bases are TGTGCCAGCAGTGCCGGTAGGGTCAATCAGCCCCAGCATTTT. Encoded protein: CASSAGRVNQPQHF.

This chain links TRBV15 with TRBJ2-5; D remains unclear. This CDR3 has 12 amino acids. V shed 0 bases and J shed 5 bases, with 4 bases lying between them. Germline values: CDR1 LNHNV, CDR2 YYDKDF (reference sequence). The chain's CDR3 is CATSRDQETQYF. CDR3 nucleotide sequence: TGTGCCACCAGCAGAGATCAGGAGACCCAGTACTTC.

In regard to this clone: The sample has other DNA sequences that encode this CDR3 too. The rearrangement joins TRBV19 to TRBJ1-6; D remains unclear. This CDR3 comprises 15 residues. CDR1 is LNHDA and CDR2 is SQIVND in the germline V gene (reference sequence). Trimming left V 3 bases short and J 7 bases short, with 13 bases between. The CDR3 DNA follows: TGTGCCAGTAGTATTGAAGCCCGGCTAAATTCACCCCTCCACTTT. Its translation: CASSIEARLNSPLHF.

The genes are TRBV2 and TRBJ2-7; 9 bases are shared with TRBD1. With 8 bases clipped from V and 7 bases from J, the junction kept 12 bases outside the gene matches. The germline gives CDR1 SNHLY, CDR2 FYNNEI. CDR3 length equals 14 residues. This chain's CDR3 is CASLDRGSLGEQYF. CDR3 nucleotide sequence: TGTGCCAGCTTGGACAGGGGCTCCCTAGGGGAGCAGTACTTC.

In the case of this clone: Additional DNA sequences in this sample encode the identical CDR3. The rearrangement joins TRBV7-9 to TRBJ1-5, with D uncertain. This CDR3 has 12 amino acids. CDR1 is SEHNR, CDR2 FQNEAQ, per germline (reference sequence). Deletions cut 3 bases from V and 4 bases from J, with 4 bases between. The CDR3: CASSFLNQPQHF. The CDR3 DNA reads as TGTGCCAGCAGCTTTCTGAATCAGCCCCAGCATTTT. The variable domain in full, completed from reference TRBV7-9 and TRBJ1-5, reads DTGVSQNPRHKITKRGQNVTFRCDPISEHNRLYWYRQTLGQGPEFLTYFQNEAQLEKSRLLSDRFSAERPKGSFSTLEIQRTEQGDSAMYLCASSFLNQPQHFGDGTRLSIL.

The chain links TRBV9 to TRBJ1-2; D gene uncertain. This CDR3 has 14 residues. The germline V gene encodes CDR1 SGDLS and CDR2 YYNGEE. The ends were cut back, 0 bases at V and 4 bases at J, with 10 bases in the middle. CDR3 nucleotide sequence: TGTGCCAGCAGCGTAGTTCCCCAACCCTATGGCTACACCTTC. Translated, it gives CASSVVPQPYGYTF.

The genes are TRBV5-1 and TRBJ2-5; no clear D gene. Trimming cost V 0 bases and J 5 bases, with 14 bases left between them. This CDR3 has 15 amino acids. Looked up from germline, CDR1 is SGHRS and CDR2 is YFSETQ. The CDR3 DNA reads TGCGCCAGCAGCTTGGCCGGCCTCACCGGGGAGACCCAGTACTTC. Translating gives CASSLAGLTGETQYF.

There are a few counts of this clone. The chain joins TRBV7-9 to TRBJ1-2; D uncertain. Per germline, CDR1 SEHNR and CDR2 FQNEAQ (reference sequence). CDR3 size: 13 residues. V lost 2 bases to trimming and J lost 4 bases, with 8 bases between them. The CDR3 coding sequence is TGTGCCAGCAGCTTAATACACCTCTATGGCTACACCTTC. It encodes CASSLIHLYGYTF.

This clone was detected only a few times. J is TRBJ2-2 and V is TRBV5-1; no clear D gene. Trimming took off 3 bases at V and 1 base at J, with 7 bases between the two ends. CDR1 is SGHRS and CDR2 is YFSETQ in the germline V gene. The CDR3 sequence is 14 residues long. The DNA for the CDR3 is TGCGCCAGCAGCTCAGAACTGAACACCGGGGAGCTGTTTTTT. This gives the protein CASSSELNTGELFF.

V and J are TRBV18 and TRBJ2-2; D may match TRBD1 or TRBD2 (6 bases each). Germline lookup yields CDR1 KGHSH and CDR2 LQKENI. CDR3 length: 17 residues. V lost 3 bases to trimming and J lost 0 bases, with 14 bases between them. The CDR3 DNA reads TGTGCCAGCTCACCCCTAGCGACAGGCGCGAACACCGGGGAGCTGTTTTTT. Residues: CASSPLATGANTGELFF.

This clone has only a few counts. The chain recombines TRBV7-9 with TRBJ2-6; 8 bases match TRBD1. Germline V gene sequence: CDR1 SEHNR, CDR2 FQNEAQ (reference sequence). The trim removed 2 bases at V and 1 base at J, leaving 7 bases unmatched. The CDR3 extends over 18 amino acids. CDR3 sequence (DNA): TGTGCCAGCAGCTTAAATCAGGGGGCTTCATCTGGGGCCAACGTCCTGACTTTC. This sequence encodes CASSLNQGASSGANVLTF.

The V gene is TRBV5-6, the J gene TRBJ1-5, with TRBD1 matching over 7 bases. With V trimmed by 1 base and J by 0 bases, 7 bases remained unmatched. The CDR3 loop spans 17 amino acids. CDR1 is SGHDT and CDR2 is YYEEEE in the germline V gene. The CDR3 protein is CASSLRAGGYSNQPQHF. The CDR3 coding sequence is TGTGCCAGCAGCTTGCGGGCAGGGGGTTATAGCAATCAGCCCCAGCATTTT. The whole variable domain, filled in from reference TRBV5-6 and TRBJ1-5, reads DAGVTQSPTHLIKTRGQQVTLRCSPKSGHDTVSWYQQALGQGPQFIFQYYEEEERQRGNFPDRFSGHQFPNYSSELNVNALLLGDSALYLCASSLRAGGYSNQPQHFGDGTRLSIL.

The chain links TRBV9 to TRBJ1-1; possible D gene TRBD1, 6 bases. The V gene lost 3 bases and the J gene lost 2 bases, with 14 bases spanning the gap. CDR1 is SGDLS, CDR2 YYNGEE, per germline. The CDR3 has 15 residues. For the CDR3, the DNA is TGTGCCAGCAGCGGCACGACAGGCCCCAACACTGAAGCTTTCTTT. As protein: CASSGTTGPNTEAFF.

This sequence joins TRBV9 and TRBJ2-7; 8 bases fit TRBD2. The V and J ends lost 4 bases and 2 bases, in that order; junction bases with no gene match: 11. CDR1 and CDR2 from the germline V gene are SGDLS and YYNGEE. The CDR3 runs 16 residues. The CDR3 sequence is CASSPLEGGRPYEQYF. CDR3 coding DNA: TGTGCCAGCAGCCCCCTGGAGGGCGGGAGGCCCTACGAGCAGTACTTC.

This chain's CDR3 is CASSLDRTSNEQYF. CDR3 nucleotide sequence: TGTGCCAGCAGCTTAGATAGGACTAGCAACGAGCAGTACTTC. The chain carries TRBV7-2 and TRBJ2-7; 8 bases line up with TRBD2. Germline V gene sequence: CDR1 SGHTA, CDR2 FQGNSA. V dropped 1 base and J dropped 5; count of bases not matched to a gene: 4. The CDR3 loop spans 14 amino acids.

The V gene is TRBV7-9, the J gene TRBJ1-5, with D possibly matching TRBD1 (6 bases). CDR1 is SEHNR, CDR2 FQNEAQ, per germline (reference sequence). Trimming pared 2 bases from V and 3 bases from J, leaving 17 bases between. The CDR3 consists of 17 residues. For the CDR3, the DNA is TGTGCCAGCAGCTTAAGCGGCGGAGGACAGTACAATCAGCCCCAGCATTTT. This sequence encodes CASSLSGGGQYNQPQHF.

Only one count was recorded for this clone. This rearrangement joins TRBV19 to TRBJ2-3; TRBD1 agrees at 8 bases. Germline-derived CDR1 and CDR2 are LNHDA and SQIVND (reference sequence). The CDR3 has 14 residues. V lost 5 bases to trimming and J lost 3 bases; unmatched junction nucleotides: 4. CDR3 sequence: CASSDTGGTDTQYF. CDR3 in DNA: TGTGCCAGTAGTGACACAGGGGGTACAGATACGCAGTATTTT.

This clone came up many times. V and J are TRBV30 and TRBJ2-7; either TRBD1 or TRBD2 may fit D (5 bases each). Trimming left V 3 bases short and J 9 bases short, with 12 bases between. This CDR3 is 11 amino acids long. Germline lookup yields CDR1 GTSNPN and CDR2 SVGIG (reference sequence). CDR3 sequence reads: CAWRGWDGQYF. CDR3 nucleotide sequence: TGTGCCTGGAGAGGGTGGGACGGGCAGTACTTC.

V and J are TRBV29-1 and TRBJ1-1, with D possibly TRBD1 on 6 matching bases. The CDR3 contains 19 residues. V was pared by 5 bases and J by 0 bases, with 28 bases between. CDR1 and CDR2 (germline): SQVTM, ANQGSEA. CDR3 sequence: CSVSRPLWTAFKMNTEAFF. CDR3 coding DNA: TGCAGCGTTTCTCGGCCCCTTTGGACAGCATTTAAGATGAACACTGAAGCTTTCTTT.

The chain links TRBV10-3 to TRBJ1-2; weak D call: TRBD1 (5 bases). Germline V gene lookup returns CDR1 ENHRY and CDR2 SYGVKD. The CDR3 loop spans 13 amino acids. V shed 9 bases and J shed 0 bases, with 11 bases lying between them. The CDR3 region has the DNA TGTGCCATTTTGACAGCAGCTAACTATGGCTACACCTTC. This codes for CAILTAANYGYTF.

The V gene is TRBV6-5, the J gene TRBJ1-1; TRBD1 is a possible D gene (5 bases). The CDR3 sequence is 14 residues long. CDR1 MNHEY and CDR2 SVGAGI come from the germline V gene. Trimming removed 7 bases at V and 4 bases at J, with 16 bases between. CDR3 in amino acids: CASTARGGRTEAFF. The CDR3 region has the DNA TGTGCCAGCACTGCAAGGGGAGGTCGCACTGAAGCTTTCTTT.

The genes are TRBV6-1 and TRBJ2-5; no firm D call. The CDR3 sequence is 11 residues long. Per germline, CDR1 MNHNS and CDR2 SASEGT. Trimming removed 5 bases at V and 4 bases at J, with 5 bases between. The CDR3 loop reads CASSNLETQYF. As DNA, the CDR3 is TGTGCCAGCAGTAACCTAGAGACCCAGTACTTC.